This T cell receptor beta chain was identified during a study of post-analysis software for immune sequencing data (dated by TCRdb to between 2015 and 2017). With respect to the entire study: The recorded disease courses included relapsing-remitting, secondary progressive and progressive-relapsing multiple sclerosis, and some patients had no subtype annotation. The patient repertoires were compared against 11 previously published healthy control repertoires obtained from donors aged roughly 6 to 26 years. A subset of samples was prepared in parallel using single-end sample barcoding, then pooled and co-amplified after Illumina adapter ligation.

Library construction relied on PCR. The instrument was an Illumina HiSeq 2500. To reduce PCR and sequencing biases, unique molecular identifiers were built into the TCR beta cDNA libraries. Per 1 to 10 million input T cells, roughly 0.5 million cDNA molecules were obtained, such that each molecule approximated one T cell. The patient libraries were prepared and sequenced using the same protocol as the earlier healthy control dataset. Within a given batch, samples were prepared together, multiplexed and sequenced on the same HiSeq lane. In the original analysis: MIGEC was used to process the raw barcoded reads, and molecular identifier groups with only a single read were discarded before consensus assembly and CDR3 extraction. VDJtools was used for post-analysis of the clonotype tables, with diversity normalized by down-sampling every dataset to the smallest sample size. To correct batch-related cross-sample contamination, repertoire overlap clustering matched CDR3 amino acid sequences but not nucleotide sequences. In-frame beta chains were kept once TCRdb had trimmed the public reads at Q25 with fastp and called clones with MiXCR. Every distinct CDR3 protein forms one entry, paired with its most common genes and DNA. For this entry, the V and J calls and clone size follow TCRdb and not the study's own pipeline. The sample table contains roughly 430,000 distinct CDR3 sequences; only one count was recorded for approximately 39% of them. The biggest ten clones account for 7.5% to 8.5% of the sample.

General conclusions and limits of the study: Normalized Chao1 diversity was significantly lower in multiple sclerosis patients than controls, suggesting substantial peripheral T-cell clonal expansion. The control group was slightly older than the multiple sclerosis patient group. Four to six TRBV segments, including TRBV5-6, TRBV5-1 and TRBV20-1, were significantly more frequent in patients than controls. Direct clustering with F measure revealed strong co-clustering of samples prepared in the same batch, which led to a batch-effect correction.

The cysteine opens and the phenylalanine closes a CDR3 of 18 amino acids. Only CDR3 DNA is held: 54 bases, read in frame from base 1. According to the germline V gene, CDR1 reads MDHEN and CDR2 reads SYDVKM. V is cut by 1 base and J by 0 bases, and the space between the germline ends is 15 bases. The sample holds a few counts of this clonotype. Its antigen is unknown. Base qualities are not recorded, but no much larger clone differs from it by a single base. TCR beta repertoires were profiled from peripheral blood of 10 to 15 young patients with multiple sclerosis to demonstrate the VDJtools post-analysis software. The multiple sclerosis patients were children and adolescents ranging in age from roughly 6 to 15 years.

Source material: blood. The TCR originated in a girl aged 2 to 9 with multiple sclerosis. The chain is assembled from TRBV28 and TRBJ1-4, with an unclear D gene assignment. Here is the DNA: TGTGCCAGCAGTTTATCGGGATGGAGAAGGGCAACTAATGAAAAACTGTTTTTT. Translated, it reads CASSLSGWRRATNEKLFF.